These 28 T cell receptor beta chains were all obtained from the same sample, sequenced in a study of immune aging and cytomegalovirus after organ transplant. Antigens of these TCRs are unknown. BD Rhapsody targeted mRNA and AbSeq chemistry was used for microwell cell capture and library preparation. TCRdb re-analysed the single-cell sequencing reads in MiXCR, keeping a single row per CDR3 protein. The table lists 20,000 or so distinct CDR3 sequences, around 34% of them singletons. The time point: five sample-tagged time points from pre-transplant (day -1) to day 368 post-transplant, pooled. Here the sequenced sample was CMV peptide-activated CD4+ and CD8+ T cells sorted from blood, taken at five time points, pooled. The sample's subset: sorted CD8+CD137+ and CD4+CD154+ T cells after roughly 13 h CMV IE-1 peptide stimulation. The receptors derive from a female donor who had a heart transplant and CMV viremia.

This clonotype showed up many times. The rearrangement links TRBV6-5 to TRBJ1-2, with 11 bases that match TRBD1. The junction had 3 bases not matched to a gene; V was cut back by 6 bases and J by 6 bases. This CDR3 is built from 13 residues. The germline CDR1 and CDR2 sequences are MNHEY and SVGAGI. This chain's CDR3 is CASSGQGADGYTF. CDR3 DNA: TGTGCCAGCAGCGGACAGGGGGCTGATGGCTACACCTTC.

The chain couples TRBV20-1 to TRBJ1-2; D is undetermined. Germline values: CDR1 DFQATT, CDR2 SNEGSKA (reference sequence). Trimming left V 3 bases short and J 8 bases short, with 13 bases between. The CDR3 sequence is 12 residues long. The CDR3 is CSASRGSGGYTF. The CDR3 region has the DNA TGCAGTGCTAGTCGCGGCTCTGGGGGCTACACCTTC.

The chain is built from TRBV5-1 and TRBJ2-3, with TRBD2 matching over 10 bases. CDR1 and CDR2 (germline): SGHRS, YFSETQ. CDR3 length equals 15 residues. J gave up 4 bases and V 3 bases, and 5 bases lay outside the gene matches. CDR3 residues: CASSSLAGDPDTQYF. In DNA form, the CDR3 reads TGCGCCAGCAGCTCTCTAGCGGGAGATCCAGATACGCAGTATTTT.

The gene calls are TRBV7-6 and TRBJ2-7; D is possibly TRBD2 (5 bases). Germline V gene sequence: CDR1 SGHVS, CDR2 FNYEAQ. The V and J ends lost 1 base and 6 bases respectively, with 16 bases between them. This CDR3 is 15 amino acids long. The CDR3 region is CASSLVSGGGREQYF. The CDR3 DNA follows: TGTGCCAGCAGCTTAGTGTCCGGCGGAGGTCGCGAGCAGTACTTC.

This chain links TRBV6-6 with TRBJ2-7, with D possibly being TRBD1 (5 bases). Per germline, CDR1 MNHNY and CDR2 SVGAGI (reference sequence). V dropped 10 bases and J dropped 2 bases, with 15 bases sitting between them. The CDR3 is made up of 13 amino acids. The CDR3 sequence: CATRWTTTYEQYF. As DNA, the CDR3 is TGTGCCACCCGGTGGACAACCACCTACGAGCAGTACTTC.

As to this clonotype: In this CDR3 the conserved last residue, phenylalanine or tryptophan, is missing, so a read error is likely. Here the CDR3 DNA reads TGTGCCAGTAGTATGGCCCTAGTCTCCTACAATGAGCAGTTCCCC. Translation: CASSMALVSYNEQFP. This rearrangement joins TRBV19 to TRBJ2-1; no firm D call. CDR1 and CDR2 (germline): LNHDA, SQIVND (reference sequence). The CDR3 loop spans 15 amino acids. Trimming left V 3 bases short and J 0 bases short, with 9 bases between.

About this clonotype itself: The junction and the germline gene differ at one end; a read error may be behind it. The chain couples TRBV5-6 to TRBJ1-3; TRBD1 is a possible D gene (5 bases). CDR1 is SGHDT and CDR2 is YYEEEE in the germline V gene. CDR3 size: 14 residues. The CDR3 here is CASSLWGPGDTIYF. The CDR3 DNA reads TGTGCCAGCAGCTTGTGGGGACCTGGAGACACCATATATTTT.

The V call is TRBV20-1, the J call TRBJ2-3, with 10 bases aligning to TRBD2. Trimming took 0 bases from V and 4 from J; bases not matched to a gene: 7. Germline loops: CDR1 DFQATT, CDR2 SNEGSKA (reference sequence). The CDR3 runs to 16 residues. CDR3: CSARDPSGSGSDTQYF. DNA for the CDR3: TGCAGTGCTAGAGATCCTAGCGGGAGTGGATCAGATACGCAGTATTTT.

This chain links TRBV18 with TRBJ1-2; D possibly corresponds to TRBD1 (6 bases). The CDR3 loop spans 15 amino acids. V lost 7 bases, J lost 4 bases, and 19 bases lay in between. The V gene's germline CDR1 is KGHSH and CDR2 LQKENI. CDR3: CASLLKQGGGYGYTF. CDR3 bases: TGTGCCAGCTTACTCAAACAGGGAGGTGGCTATGGCTACACCTTC.

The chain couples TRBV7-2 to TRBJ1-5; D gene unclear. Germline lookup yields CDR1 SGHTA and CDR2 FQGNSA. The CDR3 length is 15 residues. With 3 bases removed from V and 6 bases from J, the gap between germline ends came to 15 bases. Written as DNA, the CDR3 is TGTGCCAGCAGCTTTGGCAGCTTACCCACTCAGCCCCAGCATTTT. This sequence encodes CASSFGSLPTQPQHF.

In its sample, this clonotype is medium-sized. The DNA of the CDR3 is TGTGCCAGCCTGGACTTAACCGGGGCCTACAATGAGCAGTTCTTC. Translated, it gives CASLDLTGAYNEQFF. The gene calls are TRBV5-4 and TRBJ2-1, with D maybe TRBD2 (5 bases). V dropped 7 bases and J dropped 2 bases, with 16 bases sitting between them. CDR1 SGHNT and CDR2 YYREEE come from the germline V gene (reference sequence). The length of the CDR3 is 15 residues. Based on the CDR3 plus reference TRBV5-4 and TRBJ2-1, the full variable domain is ETGVTQSPTHLIKTRGQQVTLRCSSQSGHNTVSWYQQALGQGPQFIFQYYREEENGRGNFPPRFSGLQFPNYSSELNVNALELDDSALYLCASLDLTGAYNEQFFGPGTRLTVL.

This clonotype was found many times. The CDR3 bases are TGCGCCAGCAGTGAACGGCGAGCTGGAAACACCATATATTTT. This gives the protein CASSERRAGNTIYF. The chain is built from TRBV10-1 and TRBJ1-3; no clear D. The V gene lost 3 bases and the J gene lost 2 bases, with 8 bases spanning the gap. Germline V CDR1 and CDR2: WNHNN, SYGVQD (reference sequence). The CDR3 covers 14 residues.

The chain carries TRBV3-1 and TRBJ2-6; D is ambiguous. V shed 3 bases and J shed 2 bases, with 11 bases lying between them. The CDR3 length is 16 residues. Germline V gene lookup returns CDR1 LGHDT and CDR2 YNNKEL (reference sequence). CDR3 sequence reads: CASSQVRLTGANVLTF. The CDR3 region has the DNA TGTGCCAGCAGCCAGGTACGGCTGACTGGGGCCAACGTCCTGACTTTC.

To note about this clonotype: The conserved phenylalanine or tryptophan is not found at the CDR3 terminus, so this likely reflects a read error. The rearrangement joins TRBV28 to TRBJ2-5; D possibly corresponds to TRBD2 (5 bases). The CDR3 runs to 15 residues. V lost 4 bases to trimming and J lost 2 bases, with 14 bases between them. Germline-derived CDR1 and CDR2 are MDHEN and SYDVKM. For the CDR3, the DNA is TGTGCCAGCAGTTCGTTAACTCGGGATCAAGAGACCCAGTACCCC. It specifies CASSSLTRDQETQYP.

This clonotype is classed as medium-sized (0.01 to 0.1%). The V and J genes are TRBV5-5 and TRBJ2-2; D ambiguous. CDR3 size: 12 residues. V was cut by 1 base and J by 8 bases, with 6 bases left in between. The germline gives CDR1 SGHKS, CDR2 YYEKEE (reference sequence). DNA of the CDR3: TGTGCCAGCAGCTTGTCGGTGGGGGAGCTGTTTTTT. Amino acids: CASSLSVGELFF.

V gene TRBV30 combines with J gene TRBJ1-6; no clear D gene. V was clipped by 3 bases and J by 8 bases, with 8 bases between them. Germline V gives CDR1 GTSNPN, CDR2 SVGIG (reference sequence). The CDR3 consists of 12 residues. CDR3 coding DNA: TGTGCCTGGAGGCGGTGGGATTCACCCCTCCACTTT. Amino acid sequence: CAWRRWDSPLHF.

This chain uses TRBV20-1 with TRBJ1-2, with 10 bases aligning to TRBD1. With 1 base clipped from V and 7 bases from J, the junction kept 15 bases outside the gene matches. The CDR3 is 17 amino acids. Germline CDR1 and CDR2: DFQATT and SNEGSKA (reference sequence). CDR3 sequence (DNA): TGCAGTGCTAGAGCACCGGGGACAGGGGATGGAAATGGTGGCTACACCTTC. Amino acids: CSARAPGTGDGNGGYTF.

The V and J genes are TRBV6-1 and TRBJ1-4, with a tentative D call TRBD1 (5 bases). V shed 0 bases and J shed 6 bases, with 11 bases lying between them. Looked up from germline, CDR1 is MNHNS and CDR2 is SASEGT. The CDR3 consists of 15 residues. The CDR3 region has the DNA TGTGCCAGCAGTGAAGCTGGGGGGAGCCATGAAAAACTGTTTTTT. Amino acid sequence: CASSEAGGSHEKLFF.

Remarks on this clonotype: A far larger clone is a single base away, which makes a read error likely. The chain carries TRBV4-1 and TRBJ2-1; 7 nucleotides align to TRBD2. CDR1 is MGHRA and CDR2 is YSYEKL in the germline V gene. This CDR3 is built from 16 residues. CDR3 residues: CASSLAFGLVASEQFF. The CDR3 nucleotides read TGTGCCAGCAGCTTAGCATTTGGACTAGTGGCCAGTGAGCAGTTCTTC.

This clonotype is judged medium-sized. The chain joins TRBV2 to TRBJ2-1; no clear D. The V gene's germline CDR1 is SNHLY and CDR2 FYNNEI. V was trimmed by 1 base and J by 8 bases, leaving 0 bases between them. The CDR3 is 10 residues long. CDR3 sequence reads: CASSEDEQFF. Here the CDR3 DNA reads TGTGCCAGCAGTGAAGATGAGCAGTTCTTC.

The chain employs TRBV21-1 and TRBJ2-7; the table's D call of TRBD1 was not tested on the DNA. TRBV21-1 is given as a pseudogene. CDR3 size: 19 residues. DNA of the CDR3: TGTGCCAGCAGCCCTATAGAGGGGCAGGGGGCGGTTTCAGCCCACGAGCAGTACTTC. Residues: CASSPIEGQGAVSAHEQYF.

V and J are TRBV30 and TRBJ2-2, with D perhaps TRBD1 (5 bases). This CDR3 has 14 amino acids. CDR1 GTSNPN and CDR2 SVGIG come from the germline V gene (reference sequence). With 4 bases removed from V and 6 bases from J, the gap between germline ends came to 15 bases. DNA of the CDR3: TGTGCCTGGACAGGGTTACTGCTGTCCGGGGAGCTGTTTTTT. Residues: CAWTGLLLSGELFF. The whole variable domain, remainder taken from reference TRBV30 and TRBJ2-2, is SQTIHQWPATLVQPVGSPLSLECTVEGTSNPNLYWYRQAAGRGLQLLFYSVGIGQISSEVPQNLSASRPQDRQFILSSKKLLLSDSGFYLCAWTGLLLSGELFFGEGSRLTVL.

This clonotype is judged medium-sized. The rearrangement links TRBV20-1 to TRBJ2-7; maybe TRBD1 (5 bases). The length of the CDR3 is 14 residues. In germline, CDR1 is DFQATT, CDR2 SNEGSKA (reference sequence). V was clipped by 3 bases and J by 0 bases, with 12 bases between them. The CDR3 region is CSASDRGSSYEQYF. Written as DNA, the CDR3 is TGCAGTGCTAGCGATAGGGGTAGCTCCTACGAGCAGTACTTC.

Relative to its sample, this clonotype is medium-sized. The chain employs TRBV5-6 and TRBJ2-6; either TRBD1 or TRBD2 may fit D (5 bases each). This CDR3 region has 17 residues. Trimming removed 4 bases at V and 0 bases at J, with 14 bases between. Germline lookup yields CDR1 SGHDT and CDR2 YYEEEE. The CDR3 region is CASSPRDGPSGANVLTF. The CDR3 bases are TGTGCCAGCAGCCCTCGGGACGGCCCCTCTGGGGCCAACGTCCTGACTTTC.

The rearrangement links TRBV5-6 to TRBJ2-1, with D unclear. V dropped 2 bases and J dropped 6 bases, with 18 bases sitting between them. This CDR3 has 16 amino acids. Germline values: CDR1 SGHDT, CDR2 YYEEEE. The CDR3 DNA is TGTGCCAGCAGCTTAGGTATGGGCCGCCTCGCCAATGAGCAGTTCTTC. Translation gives CASSLGMGRLANEQFF.

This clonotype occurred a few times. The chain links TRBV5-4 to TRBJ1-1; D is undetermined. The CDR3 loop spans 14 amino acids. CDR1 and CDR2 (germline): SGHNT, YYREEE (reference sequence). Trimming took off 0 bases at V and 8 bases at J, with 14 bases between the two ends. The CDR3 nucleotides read TGTGCCAGCAGCTTGGGAGGAGGGCCCGCCGAAGCTTTCTTT. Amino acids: CASSLGGGPAEAFF.

The CDR3 sequence: CASRPGTGVIEQYF. DNA of the CDR3: TGTGCCAGCAGACCCGGGACAGGAGTTATCGAGCAGTACTTC. The V gene is TRBV7-2, the J gene TRBJ2-7; 8 bases agree with TRBD1. V trimming: 6 bases; J trimming: 6 bases; junction bases outside the gene matches: 10. The CDR3 totals 14 residues. Germline CDR1 reads SGHTA; CDR2 reads FQGNSA.

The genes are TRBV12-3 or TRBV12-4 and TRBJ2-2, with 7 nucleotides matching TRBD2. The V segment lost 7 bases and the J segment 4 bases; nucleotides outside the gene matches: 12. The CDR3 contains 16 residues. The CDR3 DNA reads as TGTGCCAGCAATAAAAACGCGGGAGTGGGCACCGGGGAGCTGTTTTTT. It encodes CASNKNAGVGTGELFF.